This TCR beta chain was captured by sequencing in a study of T cell responses to AZD1222 COVID-19 vaccine. Comments on this clone: The antigen remains unidentified.

Study-level results: Donors skewed white British and female; clonal diversity was possibly underestimated. It was only a handful of AZD1222 recipients who were seropositive at baseline.

Some clones are missing from TCRdb's copy, which holds only in-frame ones; the method was immunoSEQ multiplex PCR. This table has approximately 270,000 clones, 85% to 95% appearing once. This specimen consisted of peripheral blood, obtained 28 days after the second AZD1222 dose. The clonotype was recovered from an adult who received the AZD1222 COVID-19 vaccine.

CDR3 protein: CSVTGDLYGYTF. The DNA of the CDR3 is TGCAGCGTAACCGGGGATCTCTATGGCTACACCTTC. This rearrangement joins TRBV29-1 to TRBJ1-2; D unclear. CDR3 size: 12 residues. With 6 bases removed from V and 4 bases from J, the gap between germline ends came to 12 bases. Per germline, CDR1 SQVTM and CDR2 ANQGSEA.